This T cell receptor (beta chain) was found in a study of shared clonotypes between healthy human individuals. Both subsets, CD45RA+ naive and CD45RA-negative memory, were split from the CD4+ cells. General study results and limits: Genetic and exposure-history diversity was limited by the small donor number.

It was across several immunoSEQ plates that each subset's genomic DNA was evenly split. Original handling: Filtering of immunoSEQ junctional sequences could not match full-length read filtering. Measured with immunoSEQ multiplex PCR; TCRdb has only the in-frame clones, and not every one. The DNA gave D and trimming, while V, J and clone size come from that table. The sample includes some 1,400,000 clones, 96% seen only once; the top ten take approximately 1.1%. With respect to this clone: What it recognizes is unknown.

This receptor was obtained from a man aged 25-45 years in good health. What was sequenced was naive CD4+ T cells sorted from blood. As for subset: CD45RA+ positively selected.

CDR3 residues: CASSFSPSGRMGSYNEQFF. The CDR3 nucleotides are TGTGCCAGCAGTTTTTCCCCGAGCGGTCGGATGGGCTCCTACAATGAGCAGTTCTTC. V usage is TRBV27 and J usage is TRBJ2-1; maybe TRBD2 (5 bases). V was trimmed by 3 bases and J by 0 bases, leaving 21 bases between them. This CDR3 region has 19 residues. CDR1 MNHEY and CDR2 SMNVEV come from the germline V gene (reference sequence).